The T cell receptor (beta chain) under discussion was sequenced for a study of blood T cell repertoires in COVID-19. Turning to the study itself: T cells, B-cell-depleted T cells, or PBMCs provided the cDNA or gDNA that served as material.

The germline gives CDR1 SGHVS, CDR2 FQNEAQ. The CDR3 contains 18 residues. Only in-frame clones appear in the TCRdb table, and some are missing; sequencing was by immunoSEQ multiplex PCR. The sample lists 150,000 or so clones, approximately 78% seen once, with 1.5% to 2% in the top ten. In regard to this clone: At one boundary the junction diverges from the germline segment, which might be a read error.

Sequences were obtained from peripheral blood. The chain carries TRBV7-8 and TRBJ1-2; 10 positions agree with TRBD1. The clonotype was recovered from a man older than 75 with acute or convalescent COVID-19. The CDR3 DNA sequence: TGTGCCAGCAGCCCCGGACAGGGGGGATTAGGGAGTAACTATGGCTACGCCTTC. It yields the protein CASSPGQGGLGSNYGYAF.